This T cell receptor beta chain originates from a study of blood T cell repertoires in COVID-19. Some clones are missing from TCRdb's copy, which holds only in-frame ones; the method was immunoSEQ multiplex PCR. In the table there are approximately 68,000 clones, 65% to 90% of which are singletons. In this sample, this clone turned up once. The specimen sequenced was peripheral blood. The TCR was taken from an older woman with acute or convalescent COVID-19.

The CDR3 sequence is CASSPEGQGGSPLHF. In DNA, the CDR3 is TGTGCCAGCAGCCCAGAGGGACAGGGGGGTTCACCCCTCCACTTT. The chain recombines TRBV9 with TRBJ1-6, with TRBD1 matching over 11 bases. The CDR3 is 15 residues long. V was pared by 4 bases and J by 9 bases, with 6 bases of the junction left unmatched. Germline V gene data show CDR1 as SGDLS and CDR2 as YYNGEE.